What follows describes a single T cell receptor (beta chain). Its antigen target is currently unknown. Within one base of it there is no much larger clone, and no base qualities were kept. The sample is drawn from a study of memory CD4+ T cells and cytomegalovirus serostatus (dated by TCRdb to about 2019). Some background on the complete study: The 35 or so healthy Belgian adults in the cohort included 9 who were CMV seropositive and some 25 who were CMV seronegative. CD4+ memory TCRbeta repertoires of a Belgian cohort with known cytomegalovirus serostatus were sequenced in order to replicate a published TCR-based CMV serostatus classifier. General conclusions and limits of the study: Of more than 150 previously reported CMV-associated TCRbeta sequences, approximately 70 appeared in the CD4+ memory repertoires, each in one to five individuals. The results were interpreted as suggesting that the CMV-associated TCR signature is largely present in the CD4+ memory repertoire. Only CD4+CD45RO+ memory cells were sequenced, in contrast to the original study, which included naive and memory CD4+ and CD8+ populations. CMV serostatus prediction reached a median bootstrapped AUC of about 0.96 with the original framework and around 0.91 with a US-trained random forest. The original-framework classifier achieved a median bootstrapped AUC of about 0.95 with a 95% CI of 0.76-1.00 on the Belgian cohort.

The Quick-DNA Microprep Kit was used to extract genomic DNA from the sorted cells. Amplification of TCRbeta DNA was done with the immunoSEQ hsTCRbeta kit, following the protocol from the manufacturer. An Illumina MiSeq instrument was used to sequence the TCRbeta libraries. The original pipeline was this. After out-of-frame sequences were removed, 2,204,828 distinct TCRbeta sequences remained, averaging about 61,000 per individual. Each individual was scored by the count of 150 to 200 previously reported CMV-associated TCRbeta sequences and the total productive distinct TCRbeta count. A beta-binomial model was reimplemented in Python, and scikit-learn random forests with default parameters were trained on US cohort data. On the Belgian cohort, classifier performance was reported as the median AUC, along with percentile confidence intervals, across 10,000 bootstrap iterations. TCRdb holds this immuneACCESS table with in-frame rearrangements only. Some clones are missing; in checked studies, unresolved V genes explain under half, and the rest has no known cause. V and J calls and clone size are given by that table; D and trimming were obtained from the DNA. The sample has roughly 64,000 clones on record, 75% to 80% of them singletons. Jointly, the top ten make up 0.88% of the sample.

The CDR3, cysteine through phenylalanine, is 17 amino acids long. Of the read, only the CDR3 DNA is kept; its 51 bases are in frame from base 1. CDR1 and CDR2, per the germline V gene (reference sequence), are MNHEY and SMNVEV. Here V drops 2 bases and J drops 0 bases, and the junction holds 7 bases not matched to any gene. A FACSAria II was used to sort memory CD4+ T cells, defined as single viable CD3+CD4+CD8-CD45RO+ cells. CMV serostatus was determined with a Roche Elecsys assay detecting serum IgG against CMV pp150, pp28, p38 and p52. Following thawing, total CD4+ T cells were enriched through positive selection using CD4 magnetic microbeads. The samples came from a different study that was designed specifically to examine the CD4+ T cell memory repertoire. Peripheral blood mononuclear cells were isolated and cryopreserved following standard operating procedures; serum was stored at -80 °C. Staining used CD3-PerCP (BW264/56), CD4-APC (RPA-T4), CD45RO-PE (UCHT1) and CD8-Pacific Orange (3B5) antibodies, with Sytox blue excluding non-viable cells.

The receptor chain draws on TRBV27 and TRBJ2-1; the junction holds 7 bases that match TRBD2. Sequencing was done on a sample of memory CD4+ T cells from blood. This TCR came from an adult in good health and CMV-seronegative. At the DNA level, the sequence is TGTGCCAGCAGTTTAGGGGCTAGCGGACCCTCCTACAATGAGCAGTTCTTC. This translates into CASSLGASGPSYNEQFF.